This TCR beta chain was sequenced during a study of control samples from healthy donors and cancer patients. Measured with immunoSEQ multiplex PCR; TCRdb has only the in-frame clones, and not every one. Of about 20,000 clones detected, more than 75% appear once; the ten largest clones hold 8% to 10%. The sample was PBMCs. This TCR was recovered from a woman in her sixties with head and neck cancer.

CDR3 sequence: CASSPAIIDGNTIYF. The CDR3 DNA reads TGTGCCAGCTCACCGGCAATCATCGATGGAAACACCATATATTTT. The chain uses TRBV18 and TRBJ1-3; D is ambiguous. Germline V lookup: CDR1 KGHSH, CDR2 LQKENI. The CDR3 is made up of 15 amino acids. The V end lost 3 bases, the J end lost 3 bases, and 12 bases lay between the germline ends.